Described below is a single TCR beta chain sequence and its context. Unique molecular identifiers were incorporated when the TCRbeta library was constructed. TCRdb ran MiXCR on the PCR reads and lists one entry per CDR3 protein. The table records about 400,000 distinct CDR3 sequences, around 21% of them present only once. These data are taken from a study of T-cell reconstitution after alpha-beta-depleted transplantation in children. This CDR3 comprises 19 residues. The junction had 9 bases not matched to a gene; V was cut back by 1 base and J by 5 bases. CDR1 and CDR2 (germline): MNHEY, SVGAGI. The source is a human donor who donated a stem cell graft to a child with acute myeloid leukemia. Sequencing used PBMCs from the stem cell graft donor, obtained from the stem cell graft. The chain has TRBV6-5 and TRBJ2-1; TRBD2 matches at 15 bases. As DNA, the CDR3 is TGTGCCAGCAGTTACTGGCTCCGGACTAGCGGGAGGGAGAACAATGAGCAGTTCTTC. Its translation: CASSYWLRTSGRENNEQFF.